This entry concerns a single T cell receptor (beta chain). Antigen specificity is unknown. Germline assignment: CDR1 SNHLY and CDR2 FYNNEI. The V end was cut by 6 bases, the J end by 3 bases, with 14 bases between. The CDR3 sequence is 14 residues long. The table came from immunoSEQ multiplex PCR; TCRdb's copy has only in-frame clones and leaves some out. Of about 120,000 clones listed, 88% are singletons. The data were taken from a study of T cell responses to AZD1222 COVID-19 vaccine. Study findings and constraints: White British donors predominated, females outnumbered males, and clonal diversity was possibly underestimated. Only after the peak T cell response were repertoires sampled. Just a handful of AZD1222 recipients tested seropositive at baseline. Within unmutated variant regions lay the reported targets of nearly half of spike-specific TCRs.

This clonotype was sampled from an adult in good health. Sequenced material: peripheral blood, taken on day 0 of AZD1222 vaccination. The chain uses TRBV2 and TRBJ1-1; D gene uncertain. The CDR3 protein is CASSARGRDTEAFF. The CDR3 DNA reads TGTGCCAGCAGCGCCCGAGGGAGGGACACTGAAGCTTTCTTT.